This T cell receptor beta chain came from a study of memory CD4+ T cells and cytomegalovirus serostatus. This CDR3 is built from 18 residues. The V and J ends lost 4 bases and 0 bases respectively, with 20 bases between them. Germline V gene lookup returns CDR1 MNHEY and CDR2 SMNVEV (reference sequence). The sort gate was single viable CD3+CD4+CD8-CD45RO+ cells for memory CD4+ T cells. In regard to this clone: No antigen is known for it.

TCRdb keeps only in-frame clones here, not all; method: immunoSEQ multiplex PCR. The sample gives 30,000 to 40,000 clones, 79% of which show up once; approximately 5% is in the top ten. The study's findings and limits: About 40% of the roughly 160 known CMV-associated TCRbeta sequences appeared in CD4+ memory. A US-trained random forest predicted CMV serostatus with median AUC roughly 0.91.

The clonotype comes from an adult in good health and CMV-seropositive. The source material was memory CD4+ T cells from blood. This chain connects TRBV27 to TRBJ2-3, with D perhaps TRBD2 (5 bases). CDR3 sequence (DNA): TGTGCCAGCAGTTGGGAGTGGGAGCCAAGAAAAAGCACAGATACGCAGTATTTT. Translated, it gives CASSWEWEPRKSTDTQYF.